This T cell receptor beta chain originates from a study of blood T cell repertoires in COVID-19. Across the whole study: The origin of the acute and convalescent COVID-19 samples was the United States, Italy and Spain. Sources were T cells, B-cell-depleted T cells, or PBMCs; the material itself was cDNA or gDNA.

In the source study's methods: Reference gene primers were amplified, and this amplification served to estimate nucleated cell counts. The table came from immunoSEQ multiplex PCR; TCRdb's copy has only in-frame clones and leaves some out. The V and J calls and the clone size are those of that table, but D and trimming were determined from the DNA. Of about 250,000 clones in the sample, roughly 86% were seen once. With V trimmed by 4 bases and J by 4 bases, 8 bases remained unmatched. The CDR3 contains 16 residues. Per the germline V gene, CDR1 is SGHRS and CDR2 is YFSETQ. The chain couples TRBV5-1 to TRBJ1-4; TRBD1 matches 9 bases. Sequenced: peripheral blood. This sequence originates from a woman aged 55-70 years who had recovered from COVID-19. The DNA of the CDR3 is TGCGCCAGCAGCAAGGACAGGGGATCGGGTAATGAAAAACTGTTTTTT. Amino acids: CASSKDRGSGNEKLFF.